This T cell receptor (beta chain) was retrieved from a study of identical twins' blood T cells (dated by TCRdb to 2012 to 2014). About the study as a whole: Roughly 50 million Illumina reads were obtained across roughly twelve libraries, of which six were alpha-chain libraries and six were beta-chain libraries. The study compared TCR alpha and beta chain repertoires of three pairs of monozygous twins using next-generation sequencing to assess genetic influence on repertoire formation.

Comment on this clonotype: What antigen it recognizes has not been identified. Base qualities are not recorded, but no much larger clone differs from it by a single base.

From its cysteine to its phenylalanine, the CDR3 spans 14 amino acids. The DNA shown is the 42-base CDR3, in frame from base 1. Via the germline V gene, CDR1 is ENHRY and CDR2 SYGVKD. After removal of 10 bases from V and 3 bases from J, the junction retains 9 bases not matched to a gene. The paper as a whole reports these results and caveats: Independent studies were stated to be required to validate the proposed role of the TCRalpha J segment in MHC recognition during thymic selection. Twin pairs were reported to be markedly more alike in V gene usage than unrelated donors were, even when looking at non-selected out-of-frame TCRbeta clonotypes. Among the most abundant TCRbeta clonotypes, more CDR3 sequences were shared by each donor with her twin than with unrelated donors. How many CDR3 clonotypes two donors shared depended mainly on the product of their cloneset sizes, and the twins did not clearly stray from this trend. Environmental influences could not be excluded as an explanation for twin similarity, since twins were reared together.

Receptor amplification or capture employed 5' RACE. Sequencing took place on an Illumina Genome Analyzer IIx. The RNA-based TCR cDNA libraries were made using a previously described protocol that was modified in several ways. Sample-specific barcodes were introduced on both ends of each TCR cDNA library during cDNA synthesis and amplification to prevent cross-contamination. The published analysis was carried out like this. Between about 95,000 and nearly 500,000 clonotypes were identified per individual, with about 2.2 to 4 million CDR3-containing reads per library. Reads with improper barcode index combinations were discarded, and clonesets were then built for each library with the MiTCR software. During the assembly of CDR3 clonotypes by MiTCR, low-quality reads were filtered or rescued and PCR and sequencing errors were corrected. Artificial out-of-frame clonotypes were mapped to in-frame sequences, with one indel allowed in the CDR3, and then removed. V and J gene usage similarity between donors was measured as Jensen-Shannon divergence divided by mean entropy. The raw public data were reprocessed by TCRdb itself: fastp quality trimming at Q25, MiXCR clonotype calling, in-frame beta chains only. Rows matching on CDR3 protein sequence are summarized as one entry with the most common DNA and genes. The V and J calls come from TCRdb's annotation, not from the publication. The sample yields fewer than 450,000 distinct CDR3 sequences; roughly 28% were counted once. Of the sample, about 6% falls within the top ten clones.

Donors were six healthy women forming three monozygous twin pairs. Each of the three twin pairs had been raised together, and the twins in each pair were thought likely to have encountered the same infectious agents and vaccines. TCR cDNA libraries were prepared from RNA that was isolated from peripheral blood mononuclear cells. The sample consisted of PBMCs. The chain is assembled from TRBV10-3 and TRBJ2-1; TRBD2 aligns with 7 central bases. The source of this sequence is a woman between 18 and 55 years old in good health. The bases are TGTGCCACCCTCCAAGCGGGAAGCTACAATGAGCAGTTCTTC. This gives the protein CATLQAGSYNEQFF.